This T cell receptor (beta chain) was captured by sequencing in a study of vaccination and CD4 T cells after COVID-19. The treatment is: roughly 10-day PBMC culture with coronavirus spike peptide pools or control peptides (ViraFEST assay). Germline loops: CDR1 DFQATT, CDR2 SNEGSKA (reference sequence). V gave up 1 base and J gave up 2 bases; unmatched junction bases: 11. This CDR3 has 17 amino acids. At the Johns Hopkins FTIC core, DNA taken from cultured CD4+ T cells was sequenced by way of the Oncomine TCR Beta short-read assay. TCRdb reprocessed the PCR reads with MiXCR, giving one entry per CDR3 protein. Of about 10,000 distinct CDR3 sequences in the sample, 70% to 75% were seen once. Turning to this clonotype: Its target is not known.

This sequence was found in a human donor who had recovered from COVID-19. The genes are TRBV20-1 and TRBJ2-3, with 8 bases that match TRBD2. Sequenced: CD4+ T cells from blood, cultured in vitro. The CDR3 is CSARVAGGYGNTDTQYF. CDR3 in DNA: TGCAGTGCTAGAGTGGCGGGAGGTTACGGCAACACAGATACGCAGTATTTT.